Each of the 14 T cell receptor beta chains below was sequenced from the same sample in a study of blood T cell repertoires in COVID-19. Produced via immunoSEQ multiplex PCR; TCRdb's table is partial and in-frame only. The sample yields some 180,000 clones, 84% seen once. Sample: peripheral blood. The receptors were sampled from a woman older than 75 with COVID-19, enrolled during active disease.

In its sample, this clone was seen a few times. The chain has TRBV5-1 and TRBJ1-3, with a possible D match to TRBD1 (6 bases). The V end lost 4 bases, the J end lost 4 bases, and 15 bases lay between the germline ends. The CDR3 totals 15 residues. From germline, CDR1 is SGHRS and CDR2 YFSETQ. The CDR3 nucleotides read TGCGCCAGCAGCCCGGGAGGGGGAGTCGGAAACACCATATATTTT. This sequence encodes CASSPGGGVGNTIYF.

The chain links TRBV6-5 to TRBJ1-4, with a tentative D call TRBD1 (5 bases). Germline values: CDR1 MNHEY, CDR2 SVGAGI. The V end lost 6 bases, the J end lost 4 bases, and 9 bases lay between the germline ends. The CDR3 contains 13 residues. The DNA of the CDR3 is TGTGCCAGCAGAAAGGGGTATAATGAAAAACTGTTTTTT. Translated: CASRKGYNEKLFF.

J is TRBJ2-1 and V is TRBV27; 8 bases map to TRBD2. Germline V gene data show CDR1 as MNHEY and CDR2 as SMNVEV (reference sequence). V lost 4 bases and J lost 3; bases outside the gene matches: 8. The length of the CDR3 is 16 residues. The CDR3 nucleotides read TGTGCCAGCAGTTCTCCAGCGGGAGTTGGCTACAATGAGCAGTTCTTC. Protein: CASSSPAGVGYNEQFF.

The gene calls are TRBV7-6 and TRBJ1-4, with 8 bases identical to TRBD1. J lost 7 bases, V lost 4 bases, and 20 bases had no gene match. This CDR3 contains 19 residues. Germline V lookup: CDR1 SGHVS, CDR2 FNYEAQ. The CDR3 DNA is TGTGCCAGCAGCTCCCCCCCTTTTGGAGAGCAGGGGGCCGGTGAAAAACTGTTTTTT. This sequence encodes CASSSPPFGEQGAGEKLFF.

The chain links TRBV4-3 to TRBJ1-2, with D unresolved. The V and J ends lost 5 bases and 6 bases respectively, with 13 bases between them. Germline values: CDR1 LGHNA, CDR2 YSLEER. This CDR3 has 13 residues. DNA of the CDR3: TGCGCCAGCAGCGAGGTGGTCTGGAATGGCTACACCTTC. Amino acid sequence: CASSEVVWNGYTF.

This clone appeared a single time. This chain links TRBV4-3 with TRBJ2-3; D possibly corresponds to TRBD2 (5 bases). This CDR3 region has 15 residues. V was shortened by 0 bases and J by 0 bases, with 7 bases between the two germline ends. In germline, CDR1 is LGHNA, CDR2 YSLEER. The CDR3 region has the DNA TGCGCCAGCAGCCAAGATTGGGAGAGCACAGATACGCAGTATTTT. Its protein product is CASSQDWESTDTQYF.

J is TRBJ1-6 and V is TRBV7-6; 10 nucleotides agree with TRBD1. The CDR3 is 16 residues long. Germline V gives CDR1 SGHVS, CDR2 FNYEAQ. Unmatched junction bases numbered 6, after V lost 5 bases and J lost 5 bases. CDR3 amino acids: CASSMRQGADNSPLHF. The CDR3 DNA reads TGTGCCAGCAGCATGCGACAGGGGGCGGATAATTCACCCCTCCACTTT. The whole variable domain, remainder taken from reference TRBV7-6 and TRBJ1-6, is GAGVSQSPRYKVTKRGQDVALRCDPISGHVSLYWYRQALGQGPEFLTYFNYEAQQDKSGLPNDRFSAERPEGSISTLTIQRTEQRDSAMYRCASSMRQGADNSPLHFGNGTRLTVT.

The chain links TRBV3-1 (or the pseudogene TRBV3-2) to TRBJ2-2, with a tentative D call TRBD2 (5 bases). Germline V gene data show CDR1 as LGHDT and CDR2 as YNNKEL (reference sequence). V was clipped by 2 bases and J by 7 bases, with 11 bases between them. The CDR3 runs to 14 residues. The CDR3 nucleotides are TGTGCCAGCAGCCAAAGGACTGCAGGCGGGGAGCTGTTTTTT. Protein: CASSQRTAGGELFF.

V gene TRBV6-5 combines with J gene TRBJ2-7; 7 nucleotides agree with TRBD1. Germline CDR1 reads MNHEY; CDR2 reads SVGAGI. The CDR3 consists of 15 residues. V gave up 4 bases and J gave up 1 base; unmatched junction bases: 7. The CDR3 bases are TGTGCCAGCAGTTCCCCGGGACAGAAATCCTACGAGCAGTACTTC. Translation: CASSSPGQKSYEQYF.

The chain recombines TRBV19 with TRBJ1-2; D is ambiguous. The ends were cut back, 5 bases at V and 2 bases at J, with 6 bases in the middle. CDR1 and CDR2 from the germline V gene are LNHDA and SQIVND (reference sequence). CDR3 length: 12 residues. CDR3 in DNA: TGTGCCAGTAGTGCAGCGAACTATGGCTACACCTTC. Protein sequence: CASSAANYGYTF.

This clone was recorded only once. The gene calls are TRBV14 and TRBJ2-1; 8 bases fit TRBD2. Germline trimming cut 5 bases from V and 9 bases from J; bases unmatched to any gene: 15. This CDR3 is 16 amino acids long. Germline lookup yields CDR1 SGHDN and CDR2 FVKESK. CDR3 nucleotides: TGTGCCAGCAGCTCCTCCGGGACTAGGGTTCTGGGTGAGCAGTTCTTC. It yields the protein CASSSSGTRVLGEQFF.

The chain joins TRBV5-6 to TRBJ1-4; D perhaps matches TRBD1 (6 bases). There are 14 residues in the CDR3. V lost 4 bases to trimming and J lost 10 bases, with 17 bases between them. The germline CDR1 and CDR2 sequences are SGHDT and YYEEEE. The CDR3 loop is CASSRTVVTGKLFF. In DNA, the CDR3 is TGTGCCAGCAGCCGGACAGTAGTGACGGGAAAACTGTTTTTT.

The rearrangement uses TRBV18 and TRBJ1-2; 10 bases align to TRBD1. V shed 3 bases, J shed 7 bases, and the junction held 5 bases outside the gene matches. The CDR3 totals 14 residues. In germline, CDR1 is KGHSH, CDR2 LQKENI. CDR3 coding DNA: TGTGCCAGCTCACCGGGACAGGGGACAGGTGGCTACACCTTC. The encoded protein is CASSPGQGTGGYTF.

The J gene is TRBJ2-5, the V gene TRBV6-6, with TRBD1 identical over 9 bases. The CDR3 is made up of 16 amino acids. V shed 0 bases, J shed 2 bases, and the junction held 4 bases outside the gene matches. Looked up from germline, CDR1 is MNHNY and CDR2 is SVGAGI (reference sequence). In DNA, the CDR3 is TGTGCCAGCAGTTACTCGAGAGACAGGGGGCAAGAGACCCAGTACTTC. It encodes CASSYSRDRGQETQYF.